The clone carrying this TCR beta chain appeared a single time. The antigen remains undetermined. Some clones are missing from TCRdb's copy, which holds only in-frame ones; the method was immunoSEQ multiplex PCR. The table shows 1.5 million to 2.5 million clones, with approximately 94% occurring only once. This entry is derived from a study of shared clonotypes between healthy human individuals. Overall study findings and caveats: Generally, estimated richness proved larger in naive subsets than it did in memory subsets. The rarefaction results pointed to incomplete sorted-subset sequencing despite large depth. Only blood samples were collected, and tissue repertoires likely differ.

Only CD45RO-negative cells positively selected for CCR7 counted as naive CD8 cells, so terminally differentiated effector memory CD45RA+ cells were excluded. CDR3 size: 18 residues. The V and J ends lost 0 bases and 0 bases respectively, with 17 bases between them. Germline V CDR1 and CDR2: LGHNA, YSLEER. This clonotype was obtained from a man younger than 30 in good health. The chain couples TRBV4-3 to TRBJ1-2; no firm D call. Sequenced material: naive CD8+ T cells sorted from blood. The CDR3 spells CASSQDTFPGTSNYGYTF. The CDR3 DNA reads TGCGCCAGCAGCCAAGATACCTTCCCCGGAACCTCTAACTATGGCTACACCTTC.